Listed below are T cell receptor beta chains from one sample, sequenced in a study of CXCR3-negative and CXCR3-positive naive CD8 T cells. TCRdb reprocessed the 5' RACE reads, with one entry per CDR3 protein and no DNA. This repertoire includes tens of thousands of distinct CDR3 sequences. The sequenced sample consisted of memory CD8+ T cells from blood. The receptors were gathered from a human donor in good health. Some clones in this sample may be carry-over from other donors' samples. Each CDR3 is given with its conserved first and last residue. Each record gives: clone size, V gene, CDR3 length, J gene, CDR3 protein. Size is stated for part of the rows, as once, few or many counts, or as a class when the clone is expanded.

.	TRBV12-3/TRBV12-4	14	TRBJ2-4	CASSPRTGADIQYF
.	TRBV7-3	13	TRBJ1-1	CASSLTENTEAFF
.	TRBV7-3	14	TRBJ2-5	CASSLTGDQETQYF
.	TRBV28	13	TRBJ2-1	CASGSGSYNEQFF
.	TRBV5-6	16	TRBJ2-1	CASSLTTSGLDNEQFF
.	TRBV20-1	14	TRBJ2-3	CSATPTTGSDTQYF
.	TRBV13	16	TRBJ2-1	CASSPPPGGECDEQFF
.	TRBV28	17	TRBJ2-1	CASSFGAGEVGYNEQFF
.	TRBV4-2	15	TRBJ1-1	CASSQARRERSEAFF
.	TRBV12-3/TRBV12-4	14	TRBJ2-5	CASTRGKSRATQYF
.	TRBV5-6	16	TRBJ2-3	CASSVWGQGTYDTQYF
.	TRBV29-1	13	TRBJ2-1	CSVKGVSYNEQFF
.	TRBV13	15	TRBJ2-7	CASSLEDRVLVEQYF
.	TRBV24-1	13	TRBJ2-1	CATDAGSYNEQFF
.	TRBV10-2	11	TRBJ2-7	CASSGSYEQYF
.	TRBV15	14	TRBJ1-1	CATSRGAGYTEAFF
.	TRBV29-1	13	TRBJ1-2	CSVPGQGMYGYTF
.	TRBV12-3/TRBV12-4	17	TRBJ2-3	CASNLGGLAASTDTQYF
.	TRBV12-3/TRBV12-4	14	TRBJ2-7	CASTTRDGLWEQYF
.	TRBV7-8	13	TRBJ1-5	CASSLRGNQPQHF
.	TRBV24-1	22	TRBJ2-7	CATSDPGPSSARPDGHRSEQYF
.	TRBV5-4	13	TRBJ2-1	CASSLLLDNEQFF
.	TRBV14	15	TRBJ1-2	CASSQDRGGGYGYTF
.	TRBV28	13	TRBJ2-7	CASSAAGAYEQYF
.	TRBV21-1	14	TRBJ1-5	CASSPTGPLEPQHF
.	TRBV6-5	15	TRBJ2-1	CASSSGTSGYNEQFF
.	TRBV6-1	12	TRBJ1-1	CASSEGGLEAFF
.	TRBV20-1	17	TRBJ2-1	CSARVDLAGDFFGEQFF
.	TRBV5-5	15	TRBJ2-2	CASSLVGAHTGELFF
.	TRBV5-1	13	TRBJ1-1	CASSLFGGSEAFF
.	TRBV20-1	12	TRBJ1-2	CSARGDNYGYTF
.	TRBV6-2/TRBV6-3	14	TRBJ2-5	CASSYSRIQETQYF
.	TRBV29-1	14	TRBJ2-5	CSVDRTGGRETQYF
.	TRBV14	13	TRBJ2-5	CASSRLIQETQYF
.	TRBV27	16	TRBJ2-2	CASSLSSDRRTGELFF
.	TRBV29-1	13	TRBJ2-1	CSVEVPTSNEQFF
.	TRBV29-1	13	TRBJ2-1	CSAEGGLYNEQFF
.	TRBV5-1	14	TRBJ2-7	CASSLAWQPYEQYF
medium-sized	TRBV4-1	15	TRBJ2-2	CASSSRGGGAGELFF
medium-sized	TRBV6-4	14	TRBJ2-3	CASSESGTSDTQYF
.	TRBV2	15	TRBJ2-3	CASSSTGLSTDTQYF
.	TRBV4-3	15	TRBJ2-1	CASSQDRISNNEQFF
.	TRBV6-2/TRBV6-3	14	TRBJ2-2	CASSYSENTGELFF
.	TRBV12-3/TRBV12-4	16	TRBJ2-2	CASSYPEGAGTGELFF
.	TRBV7-9	13	TRBJ2-7	CASSLPISYEQYF
.	TRBV29-1	15	TRBJ2-5	CSVEDFDRVGETQYF
.	TRBV7-6	14	TRBJ2-5	CASSRTSGEETQYF
.	TRBV7-9	16	TRBJ2-1	CASSLNGDIPYNEQFF
.	TRBV29-1	16	TRBJ1-1	CSVEDWDGTENTEAFF
.	TRBV5-1	14	TRBJ2-3	CASSFTGITDTQYF
.	TRBV2	12	TRBJ1-4	CASTDLDGKLFF
.	TRBV29-1	11	TRBJ2-1	CSVLSAGEQFF
.	TRBV6-4	15	TRBJ2-3	CASSEGQGGTDTQYF
.	TRBV5-1	14	TRBJ2-7	CASSLAGGGYEQYF
.	TRBV28	17	TRBJ2-7	CASSSPEPDRGSYEQYF
.	TRBV25-1	11	TRBJ2-3	CATGPTDTQYF
.	TRBV7-2	11	TRBJ2-7	CASSRQDEQYF
.	TRBV6-2/TRBV6-3	15	TRBJ2-2	CASQHPGRQTGELFF
.	TRBV6-5	16	TRBJ2-5	CASSPTMTSGQETQYF
.	TRBV7-2	13	TRBJ1-5	CASSLGAEQPQHF